The 13 T cell receptor beta chains presented below share a single source sample, sequenced in a study of shared clonotypes between healthy human individuals. Naivety among CD8 cells was defined by CD45RO negativity and positive CCR7 selection, thereby excluding terminally differentiated effector memory CD45RA+ cells. Sequenced by immunoSEQ multiplex PCR; TCRdb stores in-frame clones only, minus some. This table holds hundreds of thousands of clones, 85% to 95% found once. Sequencing was carried out using naive CD8+ T cells sorted from blood. These receptors were taken from a woman between 25 and 40 years old in good health.

V and J are TRBV13 and TRBJ2-7; either TRBD1 or TRBD2 may fit D (5 bases each). In germline, CDR1 is PRHDT, CDR2 FYEKMQ (reference sequence). Trimming pared 5 bases from V and 2 bases from J, leaving 16 bases between. The CDR3 has 15 amino acids. CDR3 sequence: CASSTRGRDAYEQYF. The CDR3 region has the DNA TGTGCCAGCAGCACCCGGGGCAGGGATGCCTACGAGCAGTACTTC. Full variable domain (rest looked up from reference TRBV13 and TRBJ2-7): AAGVIQSPRHLIKEKRETATLKCYPIPRHDTVYWYQQGPGQDPQFLISFYEKMQSDKGSIPDRFSAQQFSDYHSELNMSSLELGDSALYFCASSTRGRDAYEQYFGPGTRLTVT.

This chain joins TRBV25-1 and TRBJ1-4, with no clear D. Trimming removed 2 bases from V and 11 bases from J, with 6 bases in between. This CDR3 has 11 residues. Looked up from germline, CDR1 is MGHDK and CDR2 is SYGVNS. CDR3 loop: CASSEGQKLFF. The CDR3 DNA follows: TGTGCCAGCAGTGAAGGCCAGAAACTGTTTTTT.

This sequence joins TRBV25-1 and TRBJ2-1; tentatively, D is TRBD1 or TRBD2 (5 bases each). This CDR3 has 14 amino acids. Looked up from germline, CDR1 is MGHDK and CDR2 is SYGVNS. V lost 10 bases and J lost 6, with 19 bases in between. In DNA form, the CDR3 reads TGTGCCACTGCTCTACACCGGGACCTCAATGAGCAGTTCTTC. Translated, it gives CATALHRDLNEQFF.

This chain joins TRBV28 and TRBJ2-7, with TRBD1 as a possible D gene (6 bases). In germline, CDR1 is MDHEN, CDR2 SYDVKM. The CDR3 spans 15 residues. Trimming took 5 bases from V and 4 from J, leaving 18 bases between them. The DNA of the CDR3 is TGTGCCAGCAGTACGCCTAGTCAGGGGAGATACGAGCAGTACTTC. Protein: CASSTPSQGRYEQYF.

This clone occurred once. The V gene is TRBV27, the J gene TRBJ2-7, with a tentative D call TRBD2 (5 bases). The CDR3 sequence is 15 residues long. V was shortened by 4 bases and J by 4 bases, with 17 bases between the two germline ends. From germline, CDR1 is MNHEY and CDR2 SMNVEV (reference sequence). DNA for the CDR3: TGTGCCAGCAGTTCCCCTCTGACGGGAAAGTACGAGCAGTACTTC. This codes for CASSSPLTGKYEQYF.

This clone was counted once. The V and J genes are TRBV5-6 and TRBJ2-5; 7 bases match TRBD1. The CDR3 totals 14 residues. In germline, CDR1 is SGHDT, CDR2 YYEEEE. Trimming removed 4 bases from V and 4 bases from J; junction bases left unmatched: 7. Here the CDR3 DNA reads TGTGCCAGCAGCCTACAGGGGACCCGAGAGACCCAGTACTTC. Protein product: CASSLQGTRETQYF.

The chain recombines TRBV5-8 with TRBJ1-5, with unresolved D. Germline CDR1 SGHTS, CDR2 YDEGEE. V gave up 0 bases and J gave up 4 bases, with 17 bases separating them. CDR3 length: 17 residues. The CDR3 is CASSLAVVDQSNQPQHF. CDR3 bases: TGTGCCAGCAGCTTGGCCGTGGTGGACCAGTCAAATCAGCCCCAGCATTTT.

The rearrangement uses TRBV7-8 and TRBJ2-7, with TRBD2 matching over 12 bases. J was trimmed by 4 bases and V by 7 bases; bases with no gene match: 11. CDR1 SGHVS and CDR2 FQNEAQ come from the germline V gene. This CDR3 region has 16 residues. Here the CDR3 DNA reads TGTGCCAGCACGCACCCTCTAGCGGGAGGGGTATACGAGCAGTACTTC. Translation gives CASTHPLAGGVYEQYF.

The rearrangement uses TRBV9 and TRBJ1-4; D not certain. Germline-derived CDR1 and CDR2 are SGDLS and YYNGEE. Trimming pared 5 bases from V and 0 bases from J, leaving 11 bases between. The CDR3 is 15 residues long. The CDR3 DNA reads as TGTGCCAGCAGTGGCCACACCGCAACTAATGAAAAACTGTTTTTT. Translating it yields CASSGHTATNEKLFF.

This chain uses TRBV7-8 with TRBJ2-5; 7 positions agree with TRBD1. The J call is doubtful: the DNA matches TRBJ2-7 better. The CDR3 sequence is 14 residues long. The germline CDR1 and CDR2 sequences are SGHVS and FQNEAQ. CDR3 bases: TGTGCCAGCAGCTTAGTTGGACAGGCCTACGAGCAGTACTTC. This sequence encodes CASSLVGQAYEQYF.

This chain links TRBV6-6 with TRBJ2-7; 7 bases match TRBD2. This CDR3 is built from 15 residues. CDR1 and CDR2 from the germline V gene are MNHNY and SVGAGI (reference sequence). V lost 6 bases, J lost 0 bases, and 8 bases stayed unmatched. CDR3 in DNA: TGTGCCAGCAGCCCACTAGCGCTAAGCTCCTACGAGCAGTACTTC. This encodes CASSPLALSSYEQYF.

The sample holds one count of this clone. V is TRBV5-1 and J is TRBJ2-1; D is uncertain. The V end was cut by 2 bases, the J end by 10 bases, with 10 bases between. The CDR3 covers 12 residues. The V gene's germline CDR1 is SGHRS and CDR2 YFSETQ. The CDR3 sequence: CASSLPSREQFF. CDR3 sequence (DNA): TGCGCCAGCAGCTTACCGAGCAGAGAGCAGTTCTTC.

The J gene is TRBJ2-1, the V gene TRBV13; 11 nucleotides match TRBD2. The V segment lost 6 bases and the J segment 5 bases; nucleotides outside the gene matches: 3. The CDR3 is made up of 14 amino acids. Germline CDR1 and CDR2: PRHDT and FYEKMQ (reference sequence). The CDR3 DNA reads TGTGCCAGCAGATTGGGACTAGCGGACAATGAGCAGTTCTTC. Protein product: CASRLGLADNEQFF.